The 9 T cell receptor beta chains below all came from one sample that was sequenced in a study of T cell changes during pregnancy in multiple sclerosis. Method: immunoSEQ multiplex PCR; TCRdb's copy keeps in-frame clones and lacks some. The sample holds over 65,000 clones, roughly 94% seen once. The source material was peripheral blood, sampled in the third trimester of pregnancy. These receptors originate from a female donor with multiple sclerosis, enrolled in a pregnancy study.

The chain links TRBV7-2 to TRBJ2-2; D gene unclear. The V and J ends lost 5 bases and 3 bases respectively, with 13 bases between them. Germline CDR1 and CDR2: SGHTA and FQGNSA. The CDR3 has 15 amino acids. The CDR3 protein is CASSPKMSYTGELFF. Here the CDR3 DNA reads TGTGCCAGCAGCCCCAAAATGTCATACACCGGGGAGCTGTTTTTT.

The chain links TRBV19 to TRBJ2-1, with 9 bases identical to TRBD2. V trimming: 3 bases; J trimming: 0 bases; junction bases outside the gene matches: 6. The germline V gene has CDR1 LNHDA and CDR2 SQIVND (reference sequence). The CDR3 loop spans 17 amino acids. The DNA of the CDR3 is TGTGCCAGTAGTATTAGGGAGCGGGGGGTCTCCTACAATGAGCAGTTCTTC. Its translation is CASSIRERGVSYNEQFF.

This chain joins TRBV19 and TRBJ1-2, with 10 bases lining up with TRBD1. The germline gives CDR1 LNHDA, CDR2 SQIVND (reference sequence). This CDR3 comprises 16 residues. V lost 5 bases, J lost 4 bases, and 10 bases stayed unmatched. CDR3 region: CASSGTGDPTSYGYTF. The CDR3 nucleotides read TGTGCCAGTAGTGGGACAGGGGATCCAACTTCCTATGGCTACACCTTC. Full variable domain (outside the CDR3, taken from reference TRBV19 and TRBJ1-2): DGGITQSPKYLFRKEGQNVTLSCEQNLNHDAMYWYRQDPGQGLRLIYYSQIVNDFQKGDIAEGYSVSREKKESFPLTVTSAQKNPTAFYLCASSGTGDPTSYGYTFGSGTRLTVV.

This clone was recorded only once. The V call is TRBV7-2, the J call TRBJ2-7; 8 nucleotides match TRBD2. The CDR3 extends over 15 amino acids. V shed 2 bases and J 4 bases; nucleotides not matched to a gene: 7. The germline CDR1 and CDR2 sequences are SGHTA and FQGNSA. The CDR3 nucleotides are TGTGCCAGCAGCTTACGGGGGGGCACCGTATACGAGCAGTACTTC. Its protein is CASSLRGGTVYEQYF.

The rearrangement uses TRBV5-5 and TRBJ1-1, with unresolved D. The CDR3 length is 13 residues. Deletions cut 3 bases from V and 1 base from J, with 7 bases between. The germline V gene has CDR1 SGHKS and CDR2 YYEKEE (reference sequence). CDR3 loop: CASSWGENTEAFF. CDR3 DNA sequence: TGTGCCAGCAGCTGGGGAGAGAACACTGAAGCTTTCTTT.

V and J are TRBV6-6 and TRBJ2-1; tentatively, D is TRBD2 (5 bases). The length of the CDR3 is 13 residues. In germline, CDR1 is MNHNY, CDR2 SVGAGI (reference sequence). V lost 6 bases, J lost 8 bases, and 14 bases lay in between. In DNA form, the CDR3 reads TGTGCCAGCAGACCTACTAGTAACGATGAGCAGTTCTTC. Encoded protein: CASRPTSNDEQFF.

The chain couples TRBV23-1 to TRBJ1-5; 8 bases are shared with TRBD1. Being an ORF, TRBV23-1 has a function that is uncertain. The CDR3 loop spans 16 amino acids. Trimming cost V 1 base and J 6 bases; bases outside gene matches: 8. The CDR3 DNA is TGCGCCAGCAGTCAATGGGACAGGAGACCGGGTCAGCCCCAGCATTTT. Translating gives CASSQWDRRPGQPQHF.

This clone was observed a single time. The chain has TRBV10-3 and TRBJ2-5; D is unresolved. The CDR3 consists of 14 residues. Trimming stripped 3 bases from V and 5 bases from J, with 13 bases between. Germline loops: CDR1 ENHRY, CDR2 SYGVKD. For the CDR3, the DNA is TGTGCCATCAGTGACGCCACTACCGGCGAGACCCAGTACTTC. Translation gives CAISDATTGETQYF.

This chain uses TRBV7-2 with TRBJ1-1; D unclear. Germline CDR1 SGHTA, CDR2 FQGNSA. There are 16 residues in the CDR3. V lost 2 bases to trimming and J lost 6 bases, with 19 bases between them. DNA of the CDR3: TGTGCCAGCAGCTTATTTAGTGGTATGGTTAGCGCTGAAGCTTTCTTT. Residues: CASSLFSGMVSAEAFF.